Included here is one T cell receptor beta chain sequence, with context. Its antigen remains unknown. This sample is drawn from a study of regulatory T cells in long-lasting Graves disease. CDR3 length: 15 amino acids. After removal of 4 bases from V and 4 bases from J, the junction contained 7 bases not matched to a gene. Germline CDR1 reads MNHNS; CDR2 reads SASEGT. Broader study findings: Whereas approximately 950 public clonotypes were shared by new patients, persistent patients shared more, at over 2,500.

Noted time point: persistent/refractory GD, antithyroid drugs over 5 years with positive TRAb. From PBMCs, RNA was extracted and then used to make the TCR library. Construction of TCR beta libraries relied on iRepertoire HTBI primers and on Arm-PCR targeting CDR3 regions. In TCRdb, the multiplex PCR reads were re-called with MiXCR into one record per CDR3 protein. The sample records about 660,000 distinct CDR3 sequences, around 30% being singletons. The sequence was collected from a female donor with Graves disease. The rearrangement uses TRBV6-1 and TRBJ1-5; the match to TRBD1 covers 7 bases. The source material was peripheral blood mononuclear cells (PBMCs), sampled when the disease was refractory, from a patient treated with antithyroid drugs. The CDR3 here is CASSVHRGPNQPQHF. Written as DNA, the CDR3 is TGTGCCAGCAGTGTCCACAGGGGTCCAAATCAGCCCCAGCATTTT.